This TCR beta chain was documented in a study of esophageal squamous cell carcinoma under preoperative chemotherapy. Points from the study as a whole: Peripheral T cells migrating into the tumor appeared to partly supply post-treatment tumor-infiltrating lymphocytes. Tumor-infiltrating lymphocytes showed no significant post-chemotherapy TCR diversity increase, unlike peripheral T cells.

Unmatched junction bases numbered 9, after V lost 6 bases and J lost 7 bases. This CDR3 is 15 amino acids long. Germline V gene data show CDR1 as MNHNS and CDR2 as SASEGT. TCRdb ran MiXCR on the PCR reads and lists one entry per CDR3 protein. Seen here are under 13,000 distinct CDR3 sequences, 50% to 70% observed once, and the top ten hold roughly 29%. The time point was: after preoperative PTX-NDP chemotherapy. Patients received paclitaxel-nedaplatin as preoperative chemotherapy before surgery. This clonotype was counted only a few times. Antigen: not known. The biological material was taken from a patient given preoperative chemotherapy. This chain connects TRBV6-1 to TRBJ2-2; 9 positions match TRBD2. The source is a human donor with esophageal squamous cell carcinoma. The donor label of this sample is uncertain. The CDR3 loop is CASRRLLAGHGELFF. The CDR3 DNA reads as TGTGCCAGCAGGCGACTCCTAGCGGGACACGGGGAGCTGTTTTTT.